This T cell receptor beta chain was found in a study of cytomegalovirus exposure and HLA in healthy donors. The PCR had 60 Vbeta and 13 Jbeta primers. Using immunoSEQ multiplex PCR, the repertoire was profiled, and TCRdb retains in-frame clones only, with some absent. Counted here are hundreds of thousands of clones, approximately 90% occurring once; the ten biggest clones make up less than 2.5%. The CDR3 contains 15 residues. CDR1 and CDR2 from the germline V gene are KGHSH and LQKENI. Unmatched junction bases numbered 4, after V lost 6 bases and J lost 4 bases. The TCR sequence derives from a woman aged 18-29 years in good health and CMV-seronegative. The chain couples TRBV18 to TRBJ2-1; TRBD2 matches at 12 bases. The sample was PBMCs. In DNA, the CDR3 is TGTGCCAGCTCCGCTCTAGCGGGGGGGTACAATGAGCAGTTCTTC. It yields the protein CASSALAGGYNEQFF.